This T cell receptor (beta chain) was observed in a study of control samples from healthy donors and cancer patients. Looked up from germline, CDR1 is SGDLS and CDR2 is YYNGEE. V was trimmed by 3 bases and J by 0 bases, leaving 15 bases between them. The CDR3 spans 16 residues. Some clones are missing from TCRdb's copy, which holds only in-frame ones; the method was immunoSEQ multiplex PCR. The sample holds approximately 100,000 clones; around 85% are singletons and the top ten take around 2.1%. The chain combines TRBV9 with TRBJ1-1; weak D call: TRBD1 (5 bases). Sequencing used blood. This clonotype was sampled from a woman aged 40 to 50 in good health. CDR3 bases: TGTGCCAGCAGCGCCCCTCCAGGGACCATGAACACTGAAGCTTTCTTT. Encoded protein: CASSAPPGTMNTEAFF.